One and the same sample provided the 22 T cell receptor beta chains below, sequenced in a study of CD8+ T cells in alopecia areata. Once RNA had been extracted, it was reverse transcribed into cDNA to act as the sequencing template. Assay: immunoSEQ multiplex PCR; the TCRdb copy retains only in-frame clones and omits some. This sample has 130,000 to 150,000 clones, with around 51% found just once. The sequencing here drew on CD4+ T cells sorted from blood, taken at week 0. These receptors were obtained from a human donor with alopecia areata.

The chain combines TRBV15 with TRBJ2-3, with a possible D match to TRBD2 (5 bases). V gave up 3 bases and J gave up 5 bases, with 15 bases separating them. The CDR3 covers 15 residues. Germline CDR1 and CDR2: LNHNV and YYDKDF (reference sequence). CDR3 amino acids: CATSRSGTAGDTQYF. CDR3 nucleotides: TGTGCCACCAGCAGGTCAGGCACCGCGGGAGATACGCAGTATTTT. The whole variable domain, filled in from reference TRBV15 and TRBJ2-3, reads DAMVIQNPRYQVTQFGKPVTLSCSQTLNHNVMYWYQQKSSQAPKLLFHYYDKDFNNEADTPDNFQSRRPNTSFCFLDIRSPGLGDTAMYLCATSRSGTAGDTQYFGPGTRLTVL.

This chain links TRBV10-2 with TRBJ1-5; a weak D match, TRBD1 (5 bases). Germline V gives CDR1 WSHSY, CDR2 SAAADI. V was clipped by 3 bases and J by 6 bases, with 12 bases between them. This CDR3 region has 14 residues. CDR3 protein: CASSDIRGPQPQHF. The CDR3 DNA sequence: TGCGCCAGCAGTGATATAAGGGGCCCTCAGCCCCAGCATTTT.

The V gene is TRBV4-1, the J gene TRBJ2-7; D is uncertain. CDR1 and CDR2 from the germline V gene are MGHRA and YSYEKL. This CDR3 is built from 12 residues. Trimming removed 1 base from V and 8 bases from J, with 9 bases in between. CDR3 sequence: CASSQVPTKQYF. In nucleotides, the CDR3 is TGCGCCAGCAGCCAAGTCCCTACGAAGCAGTACTTC.

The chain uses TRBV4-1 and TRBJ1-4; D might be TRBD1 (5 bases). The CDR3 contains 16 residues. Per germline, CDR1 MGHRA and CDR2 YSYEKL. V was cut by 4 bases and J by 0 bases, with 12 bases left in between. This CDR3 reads CASSPGTFATNEKLFF. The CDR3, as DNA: TGCGCCAGCAGCCCCGGGACTTTCGCAACTAATGAAAAACTGTTTTTT.

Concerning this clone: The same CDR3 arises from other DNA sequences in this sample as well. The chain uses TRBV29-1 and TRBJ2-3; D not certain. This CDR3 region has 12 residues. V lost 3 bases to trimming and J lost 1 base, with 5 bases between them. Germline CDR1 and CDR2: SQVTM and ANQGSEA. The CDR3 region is CSVDGGTDTQYF. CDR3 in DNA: TGCAGCGTTGACGGTGGCACAGATACGCAGTATTTT.

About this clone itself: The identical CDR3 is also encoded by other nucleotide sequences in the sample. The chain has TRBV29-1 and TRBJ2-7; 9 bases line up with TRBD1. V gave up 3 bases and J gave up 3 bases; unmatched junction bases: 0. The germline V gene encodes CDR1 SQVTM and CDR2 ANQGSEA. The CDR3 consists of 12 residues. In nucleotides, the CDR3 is TGCAGCGTTGAGGACAGGGGCTACGAGCAGTACTTC. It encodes CSVEDRGYEQYF.

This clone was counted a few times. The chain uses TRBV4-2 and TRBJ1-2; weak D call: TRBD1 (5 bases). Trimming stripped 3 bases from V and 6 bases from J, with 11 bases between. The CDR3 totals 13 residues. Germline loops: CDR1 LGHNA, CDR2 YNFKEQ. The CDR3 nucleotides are TGTGCCAGCAGCCAGGGACCGGGCCATGGCTACACCTTC. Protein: CASSQGPGHGYTF.

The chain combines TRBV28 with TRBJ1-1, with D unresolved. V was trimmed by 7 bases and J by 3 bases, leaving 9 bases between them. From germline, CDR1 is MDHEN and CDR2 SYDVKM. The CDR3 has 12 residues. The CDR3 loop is CASMGLDTEAFF. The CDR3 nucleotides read TGTGCCAGCATGGGTCTAGACACTGAAGCTTTCTTT.

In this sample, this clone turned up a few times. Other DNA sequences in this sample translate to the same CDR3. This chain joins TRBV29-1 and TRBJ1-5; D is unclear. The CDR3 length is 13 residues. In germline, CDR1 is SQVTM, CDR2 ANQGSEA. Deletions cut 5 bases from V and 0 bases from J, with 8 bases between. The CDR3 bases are TGCAGCGTTAGTCGGGGTAGCAATCAGCCCCAGCATTTT. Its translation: CSVSRGSNQPQHF.

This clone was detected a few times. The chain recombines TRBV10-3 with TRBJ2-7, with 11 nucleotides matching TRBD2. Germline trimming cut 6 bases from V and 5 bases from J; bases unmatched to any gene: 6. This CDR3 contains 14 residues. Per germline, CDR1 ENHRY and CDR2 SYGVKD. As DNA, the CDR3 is TGTGCCATCAGCGCGACTAGCGGGATCCACGAGCAGTACTTC. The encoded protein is CAISATSGIHEQYF.

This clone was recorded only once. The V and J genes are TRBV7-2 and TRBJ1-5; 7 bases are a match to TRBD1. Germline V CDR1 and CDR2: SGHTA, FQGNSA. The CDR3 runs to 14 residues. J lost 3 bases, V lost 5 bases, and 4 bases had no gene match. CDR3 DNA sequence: TGTGCCAGCAGCCAGGGACAGCTCAATCAGCCCCAGCATTTT. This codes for CASSQGQLNQPQHF.

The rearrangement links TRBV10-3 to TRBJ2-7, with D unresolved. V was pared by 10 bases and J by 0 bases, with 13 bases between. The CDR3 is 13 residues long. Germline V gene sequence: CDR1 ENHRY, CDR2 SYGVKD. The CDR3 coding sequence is TGTGCCACCCACGAGGCTGGCTCCTACGAGCAGTACTTC. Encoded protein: CATHEAGSYEQYF.

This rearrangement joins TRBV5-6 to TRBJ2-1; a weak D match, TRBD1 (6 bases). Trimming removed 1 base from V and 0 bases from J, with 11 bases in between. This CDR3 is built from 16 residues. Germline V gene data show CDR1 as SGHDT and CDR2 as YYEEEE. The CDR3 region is CASSLSQGPSYNEQFF. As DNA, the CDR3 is TGTGCCAGCAGCTTGAGTCAGGGGCCCTCCTACAATGAGCAGTTCTTC. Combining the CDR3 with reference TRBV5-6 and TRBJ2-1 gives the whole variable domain DAGVTQSPTHLIKTRGQQVTLRCSPKSGHDTVSWYQQALGQGPQFIFQYYEEEERQRGNFPDRFSGHQFPNYSSELNVNALLLGDSALYLCASSLSQGPSYNEQFFGPGTRLTVL.

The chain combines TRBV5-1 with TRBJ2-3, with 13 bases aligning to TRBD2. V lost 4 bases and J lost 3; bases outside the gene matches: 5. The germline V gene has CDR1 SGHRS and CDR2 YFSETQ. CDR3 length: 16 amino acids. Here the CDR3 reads CASSRTSGRWTDTQYF. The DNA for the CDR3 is TGCGCCAGCAGCAGGACTAGCGGGAGATGGACAGATACGCAGTATTTT.

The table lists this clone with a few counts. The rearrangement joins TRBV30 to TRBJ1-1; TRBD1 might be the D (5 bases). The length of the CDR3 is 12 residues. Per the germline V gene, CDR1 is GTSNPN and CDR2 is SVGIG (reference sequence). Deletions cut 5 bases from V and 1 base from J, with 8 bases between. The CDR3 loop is CAWGGGNTEAFF. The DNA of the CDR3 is TGTGCCTGGGGGGGAGGGAACACTGAAGCTTTCTTT.

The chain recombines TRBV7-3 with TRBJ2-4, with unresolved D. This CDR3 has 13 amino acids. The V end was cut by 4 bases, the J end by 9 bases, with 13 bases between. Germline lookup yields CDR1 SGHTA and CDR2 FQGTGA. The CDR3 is CASSSRQSGIQYF. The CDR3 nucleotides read TGTGCCAGCAGCTCCAGGCAATCGGGCATTCAGTACTTC.

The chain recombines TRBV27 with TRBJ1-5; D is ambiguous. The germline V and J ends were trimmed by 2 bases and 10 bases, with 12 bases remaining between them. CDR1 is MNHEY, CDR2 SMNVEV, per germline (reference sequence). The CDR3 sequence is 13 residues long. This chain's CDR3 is CASSLGVRLPQHF. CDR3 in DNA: TGTGCCAGCAGTTTAGGAGTAAGATTACCCCAGCATTTT.

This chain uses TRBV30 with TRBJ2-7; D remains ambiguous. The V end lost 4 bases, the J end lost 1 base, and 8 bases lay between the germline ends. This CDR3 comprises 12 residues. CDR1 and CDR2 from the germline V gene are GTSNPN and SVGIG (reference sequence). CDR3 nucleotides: TGTGCCTGGACCCTCCGGTCCTACGAGCAGTACTTC. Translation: CAWTLRSYEQYF.

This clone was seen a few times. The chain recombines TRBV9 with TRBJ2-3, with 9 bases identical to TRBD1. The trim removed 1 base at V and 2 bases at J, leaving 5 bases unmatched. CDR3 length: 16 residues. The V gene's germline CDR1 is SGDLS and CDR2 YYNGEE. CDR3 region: CASSVYGTGNTDTQYF. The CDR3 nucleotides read TGTGCCAGCAGCGTATACGGGACAGGGAACACAGATACGCAGTATTTT.

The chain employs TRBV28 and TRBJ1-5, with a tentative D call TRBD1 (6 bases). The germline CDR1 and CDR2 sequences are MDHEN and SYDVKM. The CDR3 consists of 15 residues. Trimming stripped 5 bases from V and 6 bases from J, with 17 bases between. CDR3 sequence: CASSPGRGEGQPQHF. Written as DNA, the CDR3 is TGTGCCAGCAGTCCTGGCAGGGGAGAGGGTCAGCCCCAGCATTTT.

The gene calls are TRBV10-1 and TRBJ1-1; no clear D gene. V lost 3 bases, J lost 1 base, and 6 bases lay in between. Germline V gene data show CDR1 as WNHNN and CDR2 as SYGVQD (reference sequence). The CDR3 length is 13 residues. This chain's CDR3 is CASSDAENTEAFF. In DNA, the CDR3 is TGCGCCAGCAGTGACGCCGAGAACACTGAAGCTTTCTTT.

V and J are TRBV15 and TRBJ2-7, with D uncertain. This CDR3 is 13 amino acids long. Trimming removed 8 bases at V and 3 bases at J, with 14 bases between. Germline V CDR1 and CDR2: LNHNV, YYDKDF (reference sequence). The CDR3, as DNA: TGTGCCACCGCGCCCTCCGCTAACTACGAGCAGTACTTC. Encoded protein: CATAPSANYEQYF.